The 30 T cell receptor beta chains in this list originate from one sample, sequenced in a study of response to subunit inactivated influenza vaccine (dated by TCRdb to 2016 to 2019). Libraries were made using RT-PCR. This sample was sequenced with an Illumina HiSeq 2500. TCRdb trimmed public reads at Q25 via fastp, called clones via MiXCR and kept in-frame beta chains. Each CDR3 protein gets just one entry, which takes the most common genes and DNA from the rows behind it. The sample includes roughly 540,000 distinct CDR3 sequences, with roughly 23% observed a single time. The ten largest clones capture approximately 2.9% of the sample. A further study also used this sample, focusing on T cells expressing NK-cell markers. The second paper further reports: The TCR beta cDNA libraries were made using 5'RACE template switching, a step that added both a universal primer site and unique molecular identifiers.

The sequencing used CD4+ T cells sorted from PBMCs, collected 11 to 12 days after vaccination. The receptors shown here come from a man aged 50-59 years who received an inactivated influenza vaccine. Donor details come from another sample of the same person, matched by shared clones.

The chain joins TRBV20-1 to TRBJ2-2; TRBD1 matches at 7 bases. Germline V lookup: CDR1 DFQATT, CDR2 SNEGSKA (reference sequence). This CDR3 region has 14 residues. V dropped 5 bases and J dropped 0; count of bases not matched to a gene: 3. CDR3 region: CSADGTANTGELFF. DNA for the CDR3: TGCAGTGCTGACGGGACAGCGAACACCGGGGAGCTGTTTTTT.

This chain uses TRBV23-1 with TRBJ2-1, with D possibly being TRBD1 (6 bases). TRBV23-1 is sorted into the ORF group, with uncertain function. The CDR3 has 16 residues. Trimming took off 0 bases at V and 8 bases at J, with 17 bases between the two ends. The CDR3 DNA follows: TGCGCCAGCAGTCAATCTACAGGGAGAGGACGAGATGAGCAGTTCTTC. Translated: CASSQSTGRGRDEQFF.

The table lists this clonotype with a few counts. V is TRBV29-1 and J is TRBJ2-6; D remains ambiguous. The germline V gene encodes CDR1 SQVTM and CDR2 ANQGSEA. Trimming shortened V by 5 bases and J by 0 bases, and 2 bases separated the two germline ends. CDR3 length equals 12 residues. CDR3 region: CSVTSGANVLTF. CDR3 DNA sequence: TGCAGCGTTACCTCTGGGGCCAACGTCCTGACTTTC.

This clonotype has more than one count but fewer than ten. This chain uses TRBV20-1 with TRBJ2-7, with no clear D. Germline CDR1 and CDR2: DFQATT and SNEGSKA (reference sequence). The V and J ends lost 1 base and 0 bases respectively, with 13 bases between them. The CDR3 has 15 amino acids. The CDR3: CSARVVERSSYEQYF. The DNA of the CDR3 is TGCAGTGCTAGAGTGGTGGAAAGGAGCTCCTACGAGCAGTACTTC.

The chain carries TRBV7-9 and TRBJ2-2, with a weak D call TRBD1 (5 bases). The V gene's germline CDR1 is SEHNR and CDR2 FQNEAQ (reference sequence). CDR3 size: 15 residues. The V end lost 1 base, the J end lost 7 bases, and 13 bases lay between the germline ends. CDR3 in amino acids: CASSLGVGAGGELFF. DNA of the CDR3: TGTGCCAGCAGCTTAGGTGTAGGGGCTGGCGGGGAGCTGTTTTTT. The whole variable domain, filled in from reference TRBV7-9 and TRBJ2-2, reads DTGVSQNPRHKITKRGQNVTFRCDPISEHNRLYWYRQTLGQGPEFLTYFQNEAQLEKSRLLSDRFSAERPKGSFSTLEIQRTEQGDSAMYLCASSLGVGAGGELFFGEGSRLTVL.

This sequence joins TRBV28 and TRBJ2-5; TRBD1 might be the D (6 bases). CDR3 length equals 14 residues. Germline loops: CDR1 MDHEN, CDR2 SYDVKM. V was trimmed by 6 bases and J by 4 bases, leaving 15 bases between them. The CDR3 DNA follows: TGTGCCAGCAGAGGCGACCTGGGGGCAGAGACCCAGTACTTC. As protein: CASRGDLGAETQYF.

The chain is built from TRBV4-2 and TRBJ2-3; no clear D gene. The germline V gene encodes CDR1 LGHNA and CDR2 YNFKEQ. V lost 1 base and J 0 bases, leaving 11 bases between the germline ends. The CDR3 loop spans 16 amino acids. The CDR3 nucleotides are TGTGCCAGCAGCCAAGCGGGCCCAACTAGCACAGATACGCAGTATTTT. Protein product: CASSQAGPTSTDTQYF.

V is TRBV7-2 and J is TRBJ2-1, with 7 bases identical to TRBD2. The germline V gene has CDR1 SGHTA and CDR2 FQGNSA. V dropped 5 bases and J dropped 2; count of bases not matched to a gene: 6. This CDR3 is 15 amino acids long. The CDR3 loop is CASSRRAGPYNEQFF. As DNA, the CDR3 is TGTGCCAGCAGCCGAAGAGCGGGGCCCTACAATGAGCAGTTCTTC.

This clonotype was seen more than once but under ten times. In nucleotides, the CDR3 is TGCAGTGCTAGCGGACTAGCGGGAGCTGGGGCCAACGTCCTGACTTTC. Translating gives CSASGLAGAGANVLTF. This chain uses TRBV20-1 with TRBJ2-6; 13 bases are a match to TRBD2. Germline loops: CDR1 DFQATT, CDR2 SNEGSKA (reference sequence). Unmatched junction bases numbered 1, after V lost 3 bases and J lost 2 bases. The CDR3 contains 16 residues.

The chain uses TRBV4-2 and TRBJ1-2, with unresolved D. The CDR3 runs 15 residues. The V and J ends lost 0 bases and 2 bases respectively, with 10 bases between them. CDR1 is LGHNA, CDR2 YNFKEQ, per germline. The CDR3 DNA reads TGTGCCAGCAGCCAAGAAGAGGGCAGCAACTATGGCTACACCTTC. It codes for CASSQEEGSNYGYTF.

This clonotype was seen a few times. V gene TRBV29-1 combines with J gene TRBJ2-1, with D possibly matching TRBD2 (6 bases). This CDR3 spans 12 amino acids. Germline-derived CDR1 and CDR2 are SQVTM and ANQGSEA. Trimming stripped 4 bases from V and 3 bases from J, with 7 bases between. CDR3 DNA: TGCAGCGTTGGCGGGAACTACAATGAGCAGTTCTTC. Protein sequence: CSVGGNYNEQFF.

In this sample, this clonotype turned up a few times. The J gene is TRBJ2-2, the V gene TRBV12-3 or TRBV12-4; D ambiguous. The CDR3 loop spans 11 amino acids. V gave up 2 bases and J gave up 7 bases, with 2 bases separating them. CDR3 in DNA: TGTGCCAGCAGTTTACACGGGGAGCTGTTTTTT. This translates into CASSLHGELFF.

This clonotype was counted between two and nine times. The V and J genes are TRBV6-2 or TRBV6-3 and TRBJ2-1; the match to TRBD2 covers 8 bases. The V and J ends lost 2 bases and 3 bases, in that order; junction bases with no gene match: 6. There are 16 residues in the CDR3. Germline CDR1 is MNHEY and CDR2 is SVGEGT. CDR3 nucleotide sequence: TGTGCCAGCAGTTACGATCGGCGGGGGGTCTACAATGAGCAGTTCTTC. Translated, it gives CASSYDRRGVYNEQFF.

This clonotype has just a few counts. The J gene is TRBJ2-5, the V gene TRBV5-5; no clear D. V lost 6 bases and J lost 1, with 16 bases in between. The CDR3 consists of 15 residues. Germline CDR1 is SGHKS and CDR2 is YYEKEE (reference sequence). CDR3 DNA sequence: TGTGCCAGCACCCTATCCTTGTGGGCCCAAGAGACCCAGTACTTC. The encoded protein is CASTLSLWAQETQYF.

The genes are TRBV18 and TRBJ2-1; D is possibly TRBD2 (6 bases). Germline CDR1 KGHSH, CDR2 LQKENI. The CDR3 is 12 residues long. Trimming left V 3 bases short and J 6 bases short, with 6 bases between. CDR3 protein: CASSPTSNEQFF. The CDR3 nucleotides are TGTGCCAGCTCACCGACTAGCAATGAGCAGTTCTTC. The full variable domain, completed using reference TRBV18 and TRBJ2-1, is NAGVMQNPRHLVRRRGQEARLRCSPMKGHSHVYWYRQLPEEGLKFMVYLQKENIIDESGMPKERFSAEFPKEGPSILRIQQVVRGDSAAYFCASSPTSNEQFFGPGTRLTVL.

This clonotype showed up just a few times. V gene TRBV24-1 combines with J gene TRBJ1-6; D not resolved. The germline V and J ends were trimmed by 7 bases and 8 bases, with 17 bases remaining between them. The CDR3 is made up of 15 amino acids. Germline lookup yields CDR1 KGHDR and CDR2 SFDVKD. The CDR3 loop is CATSAATFVDSPLHF. CDR3 coding DNA: TGTGCCACCAGCGCGGCGACGTTTGTGGATTCACCCCTCCACTTT.

This clonotype has only a few counts. The chain is built from TRBV7-8 and TRBJ2-5; 10 bases are shared with TRBD2. CDR1 and CDR2 from the germline V gene are SGHVS and FQNEAQ. This CDR3 has 16 amino acids. J gave up 4 bases and V 5 bases, and 10 bases lay outside the gene matches. The CDR3: CASSPGFLAGAETQYF. Written as DNA, the CDR3 is TGTGCCAGCAGCCCCGGTTTTCTAGCGGGAGCAGAGACCCAGTACTTC.

The table lists this clonotype with many counts. In nucleotides, the CDR3 is TGCAGCGTTGAGGTCGGTTCTAGCACAGATACGCAGTATTTT. Amino acids: CSVEVGSSTDTQYF. V and J are TRBV29-1 and TRBJ2-3; D remains ambiguous. This CDR3 contains 14 residues. V was clipped by 3 bases and J by 0 bases, with 10 bases between them. The germline V gene has CDR1 SQVTM and CDR2 ANQGSEA.

Comments on this clonotype: A clone one base away is much larger, so this may be a read error. The V and J genes are TRBV12-3 or TRBV12-4 and TRBJ2-7; TRBD1 matches at 11 bases. Unmatched junction bases numbered 2, after V lost 8 bases and J lost 2 bases. The CDR3 runs to 13 residues. The CDR3 region is CASLGQGAYEQYF. DNA of the CDR3: TGTGCCAGCCTGGGACAGGGGGCCTACGAGCAGTACTTC.

This clonotype was counted a few times. V and J are TRBV20-1 and TRBJ2-3; weak D call: TRBD1 (5 bases). Trimming stripped 4 bases from V and 0 bases from J, with 8 bases between. The CDR3 covers 13 residues. CDR1 and CDR2 from the germline V gene are DFQATT and SNEGSKA (reference sequence). CDR3 DNA sequence: TGCAGTGCTAAGGGGCGGAGCACAGATACGCAGTATTTT. As protein: CSAKGRSTDTQYF.

The chain combines TRBV28 with TRBJ2-1, with 12 bases matching TRBD2. Germline CDR1 and CDR2: MDHEN and SYDVKM. V shed 5 bases, J shed 15 bases, and the junction held 8 bases outside the gene matches. The CDR3 is made up of 13 amino acids. The CDR3 DNA follows: TGTGCCAGCAGTATCCCTACTAGCGGGGGGCCGTTCTTC. Protein product: CASSIPTSGGPFF.

There are a few counts of this clonotype. The V call is TRBV5-1, the J call TRBJ2-3; TRBD2 aligns across 9 bases. From germline, CDR1 is SGHRS and CDR2 YFSETQ. This CDR3 contains 18 residues. J lost 5 bases, V lost 5 bases, and 18 bases had no gene match. The CDR3 DNA is TGCGCCAGCAGTCCTCGGCCGTTGCGGGAGGGCCAGAGAGATACGCAGTATTTT. This sequence encodes CASSPRPLREGQRDTQYF. The variable domain in full, completed from reference TRBV5-1 and TRBJ2-3, reads KAGVTQTPRYLIKTRGQQVTLSCSPISGHRSVSWYQQTPGQGLQFLFEYFSETQRNKGNFPGRFSGRQFSNSRSEMNVSTLELGDSALYLCASSPRPLREGQRDTQYFGPGTRLTVL.

This chain connects TRBV3-1 to TRBJ1-1; D may be TRBD1 (6 bases). This CDR3 has 15 amino acids. Germline V gene data show CDR1 as LGHDT and CDR2 as YNNKEL (reference sequence). Trimming shortened V by 4 bases and J by 2 bases, and 14 bases separated the two germline ends. The CDR3 DNA follows: TGTGCCAGCAGCCGAAAACAGGGTCCTAACACTGAAGCTTTCTTT. Its translation is CASSRKQGPNTEAFF.

This clonotype was detected a few times. The rearrangement joins TRBV20-1 to TRBJ2-1, with TRBD1 matching 8 bases. The CDR3 has 12 residues. Germline CDR1 reads DFQATT; CDR2 reads SNEGSKA (reference sequence). The trim removed 6 bases at V and 9 bases at J, leaving 7 bases unmatched. The CDR3 protein is CSAPDRAGEQFF. The CDR3 DNA reads TGCAGTGCCCCGGACAGGGCAGGTGAGCAGTTCTTC.

This clonotype occurred a few times. The chain combines TRBV4-3 with TRBJ1-1; a weak D match, TRBD1 (6 bases). Germline CDR1 reads LGHNA; CDR2 reads YSLEER. V was shortened by 0 bases and J by 4 bases, with 12 bases between the two germline ends. This CDR3 spans 15 amino acids. This chain's CDR3 is CASSQDWGAGTEAFF. The CDR3 coding sequence is TGCGCCAGCAGCCAAGATTGGGGGGCGGGCACTGAAGCTTTCTTT.

Here the CDR3 DNA reads TGCAGTGCTAGAGGGACAGGTAGAGATGGCTACACCTTC. It codes for CSARGTGRDGYTF. The chain recombines TRBV20-1 with TRBJ1-2; 7 positions agree with TRBD1. The V gene end was trimmed by 1 base and the J gene end by 6 bases; junction bases not matched to a gene: 5. Germline V gene lookup returns CDR1 DFQATT and CDR2 SNEGSKA (reference sequence). The CDR3 runs to 13 residues.

The CDR3 loop reads CASSVAGAGAYEQYF. CDR3 nucleotide sequence: TGTGCCAGCAGCGTAGCGGGGGCAGGGGCCTACGAGCAGTACTTC. The J gene is TRBJ2-7, the V gene TRBV9; possibly TRBD1 or TRBD2 for D (6 bases each). The CDR3 runs to 15 residues. Germline V gives CDR1 SGDLS, CDR2 YYNGEE. Trimming stripped 0 bases from V and 2 bases from J, with 12 bases between.

This clonotype was found once. V is TRBV7-9 and J is TRBJ2-5; 11 positions match TRBD2. CDR1 SEHNR and CDR2 FQNEAQ come from the germline V gene (reference sequence). The CDR3 length is 17 residues. V lost 5 bases to trimming and J lost 6 bases; unmatched junction nucleotides: 14. The CDR3 protein is CASSRGAASGRQKTQYF. As DNA, the CDR3 is TGTGCCAGCAGCAGAGGGGCGGCTAGCGGGAGGCAGAAGACCCAGTACTTC.

This clonotype appeared a few times. The chain recombines TRBV18 with TRBJ1-1, with D uncertain. Trimming removed 6 bases from V and 1 base from J, with 9 bases in between. The CDR3 length is 13 residues. Looked up from germline, CDR1 is KGHSH and CDR2 is LQKENI. CDR3 nucleotide sequence: TGTGCCAGCTCTACCGACAAGAACACTGAAGCTTTCTTT. Protein: CASSTDKNTEAFF.

This clonotype has only a few counts. This chain uses TRBV12-3 or TRBV12-4 with TRBJ1-5; 7 bases are shared with TRBD1. The CDR3 covers 15 residues. V lost 6 bases to trimming and J lost 7 bases; unmatched junction nucleotides: 12. The CDR3 loop is CASRGEHRGGQPQHF. The CDR3 DNA follows: TGTGCCAGCAGGGGTGAGCACAGGGGAGGACAGCCCCAGCATTTT.